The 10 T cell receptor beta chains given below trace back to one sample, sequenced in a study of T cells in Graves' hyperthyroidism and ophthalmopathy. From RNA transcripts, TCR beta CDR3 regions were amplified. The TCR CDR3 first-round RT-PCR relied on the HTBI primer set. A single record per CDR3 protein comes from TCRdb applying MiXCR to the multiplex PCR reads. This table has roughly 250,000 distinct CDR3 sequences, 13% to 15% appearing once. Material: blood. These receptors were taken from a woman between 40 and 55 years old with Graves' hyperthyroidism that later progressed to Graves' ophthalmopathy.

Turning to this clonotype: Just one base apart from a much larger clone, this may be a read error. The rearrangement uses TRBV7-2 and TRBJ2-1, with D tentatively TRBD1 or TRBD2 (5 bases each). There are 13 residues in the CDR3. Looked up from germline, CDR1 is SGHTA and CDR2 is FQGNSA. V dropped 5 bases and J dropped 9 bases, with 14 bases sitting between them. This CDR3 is CASSQGRDGEQFF. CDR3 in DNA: TGTGCCAGCAGCCAGGGCCGGGATGGTGAGCAGTTCTTC.

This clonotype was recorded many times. This CDR3 reads CASNLGQFYNEQFF. In DNA, the CDR3 is TGTGCCAGCAACCTGGGACAGTTTTACAATGAGCAGTTCTTC. V gene TRBV6-1 combines with J gene TRBJ2-1; TRBD1 aligns across 7 bases. With 7 bases clipped from V and 4 bases from J, the junction kept 7 bases outside the gene matches. CDR1 and CDR2 (germline): MNHNS, SASEGT. The CDR3 sequence is 14 residues long.

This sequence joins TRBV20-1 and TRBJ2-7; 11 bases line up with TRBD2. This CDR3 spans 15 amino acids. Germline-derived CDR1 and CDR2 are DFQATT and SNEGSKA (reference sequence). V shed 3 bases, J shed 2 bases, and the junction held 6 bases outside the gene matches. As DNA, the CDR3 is TGCAGTGCTAGCCCAACTAGCGGGAGAACCTACGAGCAGTACTTC. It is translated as CSASPTSGRTYEQYF.

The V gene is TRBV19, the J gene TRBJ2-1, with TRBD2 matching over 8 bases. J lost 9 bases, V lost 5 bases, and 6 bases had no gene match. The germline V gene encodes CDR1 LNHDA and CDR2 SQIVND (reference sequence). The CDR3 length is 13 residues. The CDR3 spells CASSLLAGTEQFF. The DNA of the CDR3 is TGTGCCAGTAGTCTCTTAGCGGGAACTGAGCAGTTCTTC.

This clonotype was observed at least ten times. The CDR3 here is CASRRTNGKWYF. In DNA form, the CDR3 reads TGTGCCAGCAGACGAACAAATGGTAAATGGTACTTC. The V call is TRBV28, the J call TRBJ2-5; D gene ambiguous. This CDR3 comprises 12 residues. Per germline, CDR1 MDHEN and CDR2 SYDVKM. V gave up 6 bases and J gave up 13 bases, with 18 bases separating them.

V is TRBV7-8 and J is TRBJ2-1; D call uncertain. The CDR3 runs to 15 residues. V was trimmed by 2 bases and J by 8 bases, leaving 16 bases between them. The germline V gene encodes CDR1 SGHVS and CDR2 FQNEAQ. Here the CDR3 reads CASSLTLGGKDEQFF. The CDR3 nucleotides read TGTGCCAGCAGCTTAACCCTAGGTGGAAAGGATGAGCAGTTCTTC.

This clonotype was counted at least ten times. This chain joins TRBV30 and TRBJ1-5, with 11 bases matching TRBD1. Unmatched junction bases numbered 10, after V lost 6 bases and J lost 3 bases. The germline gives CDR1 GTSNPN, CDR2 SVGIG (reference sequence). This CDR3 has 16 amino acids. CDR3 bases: TGTGCCTGCGCAACTAGGGACAGGGGGATCAATCAGCCCCAGCATTTT. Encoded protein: CACATRDRGINQPQHF.

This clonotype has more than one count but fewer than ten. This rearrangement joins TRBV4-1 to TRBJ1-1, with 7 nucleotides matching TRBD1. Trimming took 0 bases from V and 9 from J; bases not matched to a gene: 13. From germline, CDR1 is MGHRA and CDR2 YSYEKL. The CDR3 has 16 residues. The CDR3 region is CASSQEGMMRQGKAFF. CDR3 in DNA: TGCGCCAGCAGCCAAGAAGGGATGATGCGACAGGGTAAAGCTTTCTTT.

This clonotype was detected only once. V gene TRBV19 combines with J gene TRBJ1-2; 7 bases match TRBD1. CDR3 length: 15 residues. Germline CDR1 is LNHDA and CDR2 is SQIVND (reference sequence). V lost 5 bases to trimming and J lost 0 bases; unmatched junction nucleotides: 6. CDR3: CASSAGQFSNYGYTF. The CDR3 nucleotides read TGTGCCAGTAGTGCGGGACAGTTTTCTAACTATGGCTACACCTTC.

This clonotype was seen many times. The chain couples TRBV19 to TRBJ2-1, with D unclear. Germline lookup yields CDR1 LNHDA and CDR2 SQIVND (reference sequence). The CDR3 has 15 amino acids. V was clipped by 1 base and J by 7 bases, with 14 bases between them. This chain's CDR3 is CASSIGVNLRNEQFF. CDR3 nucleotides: TGTGCCAGTAGTATAGGGGTCAACCTTCGGAATGAGCAGTTCTTC.